The 26 T cell receptor beta chains below were found in one sample sequenced in a study of OX40 agonist ivuxolimab in advanced cancers. Libraries were prepared by immunoSEQ multiplex PCR; TCRdb keeps only in-frame clonotypes and omits some of them. Of some 20,000 clones in the sample, 75% to 90% were seen once. The starting material was CD4+ or CD8+ T cells sorted from blood, obtained in a trial of the OX40 agonist ivuxolimab. The receptors come from an adult with an advanced solid tumor such as melanoma, head and neck, liver or kidney cancer.

V is TRBV15 and J is TRBJ1-2; 8 bases line up with TRBD1. The CDR3 sequence is 13 residues long. CDR1 and CDR2 from the germline V gene are LNHNV and YYDKDF (reference sequence). Unmatched junction bases numbered 3, after V lost 5 bases and J lost 4 bases. DNA of the CDR3: TGTGCCACCAGCCAGGGGGCGATCTATGGCTACACCTTC. Translating it yields CATSQGAIYGYTF.

V gene TRBV9 combines with J gene TRBJ1-4; tentative D call: TRBD1 (6 bases). The length of the CDR3 is 15 residues. CDR1 and CDR2 (germline): SGDLS, YYNGEE. V lost 3 bases and J lost 5, with 14 bases in between. Here the CDR3 reads CASSEGGRSNEKLFF. For the CDR3, the DNA is TGTGCCAGCAGCGAGGGGGGCAGATCGAATGAAAAACTGTTTTTT.

The chain carries TRBV5-5 and TRBJ1-5; D unclear. CDR1 and CDR2 from the germline V gene are SGHKS and YYEKEE (reference sequence). The CDR3 spans 15 residues. Trimming left V 4 bases short and J 0 bases short, with 11 bases between. This chain's CDR3 is CASSTGETSNQPQHF. CDR3 sequence (DNA): TGTGCCAGCAGCACCGGGGAAACTAGCAATCAGCCCCAGCATTTT.

This clone has just one count. The sample holds other DNA sequences that translate to the same CDR3. The gene calls are TRBV5-4 and TRBJ2-7; 9 bases are shared with TRBD1. The length of the CDR3 is 14 residues. Germline V gene data show CDR1 as SGHNT and CDR2 as YYREEE (reference sequence). The V gene end was trimmed by 3 bases and the J gene end by 4 bases; junction bases not matched to a gene: 5. The CDR3 region is CASSWGTGSYEQYF. The CDR3 nucleotides are TGTGCCAGCAGCTGGGGGACAGGGAGTTACGAGCAGTACTTC.

The rearrangement joins TRBV19 to TRBJ2-3; tentatively, D is TRBD1 (5 bases). Trimming cost V 7 bases and J 4 bases, with 12 bases left between them. Germline assignment: CDR1 LNHDA and CDR2 SQIVND (reference sequence). The CDR3 contains 13 residues. The CDR3, as DNA: TGTGCCAGTACCATTGCAGGGTCAGATACGCAGTATTTT. Protein sequence: CASTIAGSDTQYF.

This clone was seen a single time. This chain joins TRBV5-4 and TRBJ2-2; no firm D call. This CDR3 is 14 amino acids long. V was pared by 0 bases and J by 2 bases, with 5 bases between. Germline-derived CDR1 and CDR2 are SGHNT and YYREEE (reference sequence). The CDR3 DNA follows: TGTGCCAGCAGCTTGGCTCTTAACACCGGGGAGCTGTTTTTT. This gives the protein CASSLALNTGELFF.

CDR3 residues: CASSQERGLPSSYNEQFF. DNA of the CDR3: TGCGCCAGCAGCCAAGAAAGAGGGCTCCCCAGCTCCTACAATGAGCAGTTCTTC. This chain connects TRBV4-3 to TRBJ2-1; possible D gene TRBD2, 5 bases. There are 18 residues in the CDR3. From germline, CDR1 is LGHNA and CDR2 YSLEER. The V end was cut by 0 bases, the J end by 0 bases, with 15 bases between.

CDR3 loop: CASMRAHEQYF. The CDR3 coding sequence is TGTGCCAGCATGCGGGCCCACGAGCAGTACTTC. The chain is built from TRBV7-9 and TRBJ2-7, with TRBD2 as a possible D gene (5 bases). Trimming took 7 bases from V and 5 from J, leaving 9 bases between them. CDR3 length: 11 amino acids. The germline V gene has CDR1 SEHNR and CDR2 FQNEAQ (reference sequence).

This chain connects TRBV6-1 to TRBJ1-1, with 7 bases that match TRBD1. Germline-derived CDR1 and CDR2 are MNHNS and SASEGT. This CDR3 has 15 amino acids. The ends lost 2 bases at V and 3 bases at J; junction bases unmatched: 6. In DNA form, the CDR3 reads TGTGCCAGCAGTGAAAGAGGACAGGTTTACACTGAAGCTTTCTTT. Encoded protein: CASSERGQVYTEAFF.

This clone is labeled as large. The V and J genes are TRBV29-1 and TRBJ2-2; possibly TRBD1 for D (6 bases). CDR3 size: 15 residues. From germline, CDR1 is SQVTM and CDR2 ANQGSEA. The V gene lost 8 bases and the J gene lost 0 bases, with 16 bases spanning the gap. For the CDR3, the DNA is TGCAGCATCGTCATGGGGACAACGAACACCGGGGAGCTGTTTTTT. It codes for CSIVMGTTNTGELFF.

This chain links TRBV29-1 with TRBJ2-3; a weak D match, TRBD1 (5 bases). The CDR3 contains 16 residues. Germline CDR1 is SQVTM and CDR2 is ANQGSEA. Trimming cost V 4 bases and J 0 bases, with 17 bases left between them. CDR3 amino acids: CSVVSDTRSSTDTQYF. CDR3 coding DNA: TGCAGCGTTGTGTCGGACACCCGATCTAGCACAGATACGCAGTATTTT.

The chain employs TRBV9 and TRBJ2-2; D possibly corresponds to TRBD2 (6 bases). The germline V gene encodes CDR1 SGDLS and CDR2 YYNGEE. V lost 4 bases to trimming and J lost 1 base, with 17 bases between them. There are 17 residues in the CDR3. CDR3 residues: CASSLPVSGRNTGELFF. CDR3 nucleotide sequence: TGTGCCAGCAGCCTCCCAGTTAGCGGCAGGAACACCGGGGAGCTGTTTTTT.

The chain uses TRBV2 and TRBJ1-2; D ambiguous. The CDR3 length is 15 residues. V was clipped by 3 bases and J by 4 bases, with 15 bases between them. CDR1 SNHLY and CDR2 FYNNEI come from the germline V gene. CDR3 sequence reads: CASSDQALASYGYTF. The CDR3 DNA follows: TGTGCCAGCAGTGACCAGGCCCTGGCGAGCTATGGCTACACCTTC.

This CDR3 is CASSQTDGTPRQFF. The CDR3 bases are TGTGCCAGCAGCCAAACTGACGGGACACCTAGGCAGTTCTTC. The chain recombines TRBV9 with TRBJ2-1; D is perhaps TRBD1 (6 bases). Trimming stripped 4 bases from V and 12 bases from J, with 20 bases between. Per germline, CDR1 SGDLS and CDR2 YYNGEE. This CDR3 has 14 residues.

This clone was recorded only once. The chain has TRBV30 and TRBJ2-1; 10 bases map to TRBD1. Germline V gives CDR1 GTSNPN, CDR2 SVGIG (reference sequence). V was pared by 5 bases and J by 4 bases, with 2 bases of the junction left unmatched. The CDR3 contains 13 residues. In DNA form, the CDR3 reads TGTGCCTGGGGACAGGGGGTTTACAATGAGCAGTTCTTC. Translated: CAWGQGVYNEQFF. The full variable domain, its missing parts supplied by reference TRBV30 and TRBJ2-1, is SQTIHQWPATLVQPVGSPLSLECTVEGTSNPNLYWYRQAAGRGLQLLFYSVGIGQISSEVPQNLSASRPQDRQFILSSKKLLLSDSGFYLCAWGQGVYNEQFFGPGTRLTVL.

V usage is TRBV6-4 and J usage is TRBJ2-1; TRBD2 matches 11 bases. J gave up 2 bases and V 7 bases, and 7 bases lay outside the gene matches. From germline, CDR1 is MRHNA and CDR2 SNTAGT. This CDR3 is built from 16 residues. The CDR3 region is CASKILAGAPYNEQFF. The DNA of the CDR3 is TGTGCCAGCAAGATACTAGCGGGAGCCCCCTACAATGAGCAGTTCTTC.

This rearrangement joins TRBV28 to TRBJ2-1, with TRBD2 matching over 9 bases. The CDR3 runs to 18 residues. The trim removed 4 bases at V and 7 bases at J, leaving 17 bases unmatched. From germline, CDR1 is MDHEN and CDR2 SYDVKM. The CDR3 protein is CASSSEVSGRNPGNEQFF. CDR3 DNA sequence: TGTGCCAGCAGTTCCGAGGTTAGCGGGAGAAACCCAGGGAATGAGCAGTTCTTC.

V usage is TRBV5-5 and J usage is TRBJ1-1, with D maybe TRBD1 (6 bases). The CDR3 contains 16 residues. Germline CDR1 and CDR2: SGHKS and YYEKEE (reference sequence). V lost 0 bases to trimming and J lost 1 base, with 13 bases between them. In DNA form, the CDR3 reads TGTGCCAGCAGCTTGGGGAGAGGGGGAGGGAACACTGAAGCTTTCTTT. Its translation: CASSLGRGGGNTEAFF.

There are a few counts of this clone. V and J are TRBV5-1 and TRBJ2-2; D unresolved. The CDR3 is made up of 15 amino acids. The ends were cut back, 0 bases at V and 6 bases at J, with 12 bases in the middle. The germline V gene has CDR1 SGHRS and CDR2 YFSETQ. For the CDR3, the DNA is TGCGCCAGCAGCTTGGGGCAGGTTTGGGCCGGGGAGCTGTTTTTT. Residues: CASSLGQVWAGELFF.

V usage is TRBV5-4 and J usage is TRBJ2-7; D might be TRBD1 (6 bases). The length of the CDR3 is 16 residues. V lost 4 bases to trimming and J lost 3 bases, with 20 bases between them. The germline CDR1 and CDR2 sequences are SGHNT and YYREEE (reference sequence). CDR3 nucleotides: TGTGCCAGCAGCCACGCTACAGGGTTAAGCGTCTACGAGCAGTACTTC. Translated, it gives CASSHATGLSVYEQYF.

This chain links TRBV11-2 with TRBJ2-1; no clear D. The germline V gene encodes CDR1 SGHAT and CDR2 FQNNGV. With 1 base removed from V and 0 bases from J, the gap between germline ends came to 1 base. This CDR3 spans 13 amino acids. This chain's CDR3 is CASSLVSYNEQFF. CDR3 sequence (DNA): TGTGCCAGCAGCTTAGTCTCCTACAATGAGCAGTTCTTC.

The rearrangement joins TRBV6-5 to TRBJ1-3; D is ambiguous. The CDR3 totals 15 residues. Germline V gives CDR1 MNHEY, CDR2 SVGAGI. V was shortened by 0 bases and J by 1 base, with 7 bases between the two germline ends. CDR3 sequence (DNA): TGTGCCAGCAGTTACTCGTCTCGATCTGGAAACACCATATATTTT. Translated, it gives CASSYSSRSGNTIYF.

The chain couples TRBV30 to TRBJ1-1, with unresolved D. The CDR3 is 13 residues long. Germline V gene data show CDR1 as GTSNPN and CDR2 as SVGIG (reference sequence). The V end lost 0 bases, the J end lost 5 bases, and 10 bases lay between the germline ends. The CDR3 DNA follows: TGTGCCTGGAGTGTAGGAGGGAGGACTGAAGCTTTCTTT. Amino acid sequence: CAWSVGGRTEAFF.

The rearrangement uses TRBV5-8 and TRBJ2-2; D remains unclear. With 0 bases removed from V and 6 bases from J, the gap between germline ends came to 12 bases. Per the germline V gene, CDR1 is SGHTS and CDR2 is YDEGEE. The CDR3 runs to 15 residues. The CDR3 is CASSLAFRPPGELFF. CDR3 in DNA: TGTGCCAGCAGCTTGGCATTCCGGCCCCCCGGGGAGCTGTTTTTT.

V usage is TRBV7-6 and J usage is TRBJ2-7, with D possibly TRBD2 on 5 matching bases. Germline V CDR1 and CDR2: SGHVS, FNYEAQ. V gave up 8 bases and J gave up 0 bases, with 11 bases separating them. The length of the CDR3 is 13 residues. CDR3 bases: TGTGCCAGCCGCGAACGGGACTCCTACGAGCAGTACTTC. Encoded protein: CASRERDSYEQYF.

By share of the sample, this clone is large. The J gene is TRBJ2-7, the V gene TRBV2, with D perhaps being TRBD1 or TRBD2 (6 bases each). V was cut by 3 bases and J by 2 bases, with 17 bases left in between. The germline V gene encodes CDR1 SNHLY and CDR2 FYNNEI. The CDR3 spans 16 residues. In DNA form, the CDR3 reads TGTGCCAGCAGTGACTTGGGGGGCGCGGAGCCCTACGAGCAGTACTTC. Residues: CASSDLGGAEPYEQYF.